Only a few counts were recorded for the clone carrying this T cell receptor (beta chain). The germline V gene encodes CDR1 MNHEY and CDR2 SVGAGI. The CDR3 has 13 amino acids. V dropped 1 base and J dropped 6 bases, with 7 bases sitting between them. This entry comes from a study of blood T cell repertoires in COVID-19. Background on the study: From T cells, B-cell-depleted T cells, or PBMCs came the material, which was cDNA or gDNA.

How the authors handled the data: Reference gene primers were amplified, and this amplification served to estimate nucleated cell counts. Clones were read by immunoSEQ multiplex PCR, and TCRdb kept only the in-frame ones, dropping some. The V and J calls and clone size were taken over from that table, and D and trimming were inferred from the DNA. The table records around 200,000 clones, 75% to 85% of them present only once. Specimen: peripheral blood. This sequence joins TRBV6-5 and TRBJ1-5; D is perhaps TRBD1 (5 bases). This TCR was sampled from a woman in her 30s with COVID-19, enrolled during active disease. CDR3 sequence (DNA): TGTGCCAGCAGTTACTGGGGCAGTCAGCCCCAGCATTTT. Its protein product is CASSYWGSQPQHF.